This T cell receptor beta chain was retrieved from a study of cytomegalovirus exposure and HLA in healthy donors. This clone was counted once. Repertoires were generated with immunoSEQ multiplex PCR, while TCRdb's copy carries only in-frame clones and drops some. The table lists about 73,000 clones, roughly 90% of them singletons. V lost 6 bases and J 0 bases, leaving 12 bases between the germline ends. The CDR3 covers 15 residues. Germline V lookup: CDR1 WSHSY, CDR2 SAAADI. The receptor comes from a woman aged 18 to 35 in good health and CMV-seropositive. The rearrangement uses TRBV10-2 and TRBJ1-5; D is possibly TRBD1 (6 bases). The sample taken for sequencing was PBMCs. This chain's CDR3 is CASSEDSYSNQPQHF. The DNA for the CDR3 is TGCGCCAGCAGCGAGGACAGTTATAGCAATCAGCCCCAGCATTTT.